The 22 T cell receptor beta chains given below trace back to one sample, sequenced in a study of cytomegalovirus exposure and HLA in healthy donors (dated by TCRdb to 2015 to 2018). To prepare the library, the immunoSEQ multiplex PCR assay was applied. For the multiplex PCR, a mixture combining 60 forward primers for TCR Vbeta segments and 13 reverse primers for TCR Jbeta segments was used. Drawn from immuneACCESS, this table holds only the in-frame rearrangements with V and J called that TCRdb kept. Clones are partly lost; checked studies trace under half to an unresolved V gene and leave the rest unexplained. The sample table holds approximately 150,000 clones, of which 65% to 80% were seen once. Together, the top ten hold around 1.5% of the sample. Sequenced material: PBMCs. The receptor set was obtained from a woman younger than 30 in good health and CMV-seronegative.

The chain carries TRBV4-2 and TRBJ2-3; TRBD2 matches at 7 bases. With 1 base clipped from V and 1 base from J, the junction kept 5 bases outside the gene matches. The germline V gene has CDR1 LGHNA and CDR2 YNFKEQ. The CDR3 sequence is 16 residues long. Written as DNA, the CDR3 is TGTGCCAGCAGCCAAGTGAATGCGGGAGGCACAGATACGCAGTATTTT. It yields the protein CASSQVNAGGTDTQYF.

A note on this clone: Additional DNA sequences in this sample encode the identical CDR3. V is TRBV5-4 and J is TRBJ2-3; D is unresolved. With 2 bases removed from V and 1 base from J, the gap between germline ends came to 2 bases. CDR1 and CDR2 from the germline V gene are SGHNT and YYREEE (reference sequence). This CDR3 is built from 12 residues. The CDR3 is CASSFGTDTQYF. DNA of the CDR3: TGTGCCAGCAGCTTCGGCACAGATACGCAGTATTTT.

Only one count was recorded for this clone. V and J are TRBV5-1 and TRBJ2-2, with D tentatively TRBD2 (6 bases). This CDR3 is built from 16 residues. V lost 1 base and J 3 bases, leaving 13 bases between the germline ends. Germline CDR1 and CDR2: SGHRS and YFSETQ. The CDR3 protein is CASSLMGGKDTGELFF. CDR3 coding DNA: TGCGCCAGCAGCTTGATGGGAGGAAAGGACACCGGGGAGCTGTTTTTT.

The chain's CDR3 is CASSRAGSSYEQYF. The CDR3 bases are TGTGCCAGCAGCCGAGCGGGCAGCTCCTACGAGCAGTACTTC. J is TRBJ2-7 and V is TRBV6-5, with D maybe TRBD2 (6 bases). CDR1 is MNHEY, CDR2 SVGAGI, per germline. The CDR3 spans 14 residues. Trimming pared 6 bases from V and 0 bases from J, leaving 12 bases between.

This clone was detected many times. The chain is built from TRBV6-1 and TRBJ1-2; D is possibly TRBD1 (5 bases). Germline CDR1 is MNHNS and CDR2 is SASEGT. Deletions cut 7 bases from V and 4 bases from J, with 13 bases between. The CDR3 consists of 13 residues. The CDR3 spells CASTSTVVYGYTF. CDR3 DNA: TGTGCCAGCACCTCGACAGTTGTCTATGGCTACACCTTC.

This chain joins TRBV12-2 and TRBJ2-7; no DNA check was done on the table's D call, TRBD1. TRBV12-2 corresponds to a pseudogene. This CDR3 is built from 15 residues. CDR3 nucleotides: TGTGCAAGTCGCCTCGAAACAGGGGTGGGGGACGAGCAGTACTTC. The encoded protein is CASRLETGVGDEQYF.

The V gene is TRBV7-8, the J gene TRBJ2-7; 7 nucleotides align to TRBD2. V dropped 3 bases and J dropped 3; count of bases not matched to a gene: 2. Germline loops: CDR1 SGHVS, CDR2 FQNEAQ. The CDR3 is 13 amino acids. DNA of the CDR3: TGTGCCAGCAGCTTGGGGGACTACTACGAGCAGTACTTC. Its protein is CASSLGDYYEQYF. Complete variable domain (other parts from reference TRBV7-8 and TRBJ2-7): GAGVSQSPRYKVAKRGQDVALRCDPISGHVSLFWYQQALGQGPEFLTYFQNEAQLDKSGLPSDRFFAERPEGSVSTLKIQRTQQEDSAVYLCASSLGDYYEQYFGPGTRLTVT.

V and J are TRBV4-1 and TRBJ2-5; the D is unclear. In germline, CDR1 is MGHRA, CDR2 YSYEKL. V lost 5 bases and J lost 4, with 14 bases in between. The CDR3 contains 14 residues. CDR3 sequence (DNA): TGCGCCAGCAGCTCGCAAGATGCAGGAGAGACCCAGTACTTC. Translation gives CASSSQDAGETQYF.

V usage is TRBV7-9 and J usage is TRBJ1-1; no clear D. V lost 1 base, J lost 7 bases, and 10 bases lay in between. The CDR3 totals 13 residues. Germline values: CDR1 SEHNR, CDR2 FQNEAQ (reference sequence). In DNA form, the CDR3 reads TGTGCCAGCAGCTTAGAGGCGGAAAATGAAGCTTTCTTT. As protein: CASSLEAENEAFF.

This clone was observed a single time. The chain couples TRBV19 to TRBJ2-7; weak D call: TRBD2 (5 bases). This CDR3 region has 11 residues. The ends were cut back, 5 bases at V and 5 bases at J, with 7 bases in the middle. In germline, CDR1 is LNHDA, CDR2 SQIVND (reference sequence). The CDR3 here is CASSAGHEQYF. In DNA form, the CDR3 reads TGTGCCAGTAGTGCGGGCCACGAGCAGTACTTC.

This chain uses TRBV30 with TRBJ2-6; no reliable D call. The CDR3 extends over 14 amino acids. Trimming removed 2 bases at V and 0 bases at J, with 5 bases between. Germline loops: CDR1 GTSNPN, CDR2 SVGIG (reference sequence). The CDR3 reads CAWSSYSGANVLTF. The CDR3 DNA sequence: TGTGCCTGGAGTTCTTACTCTGGGGCCAACGTCCTGACTTTC.

V and J are TRBV29-1 and TRBJ1-1; perhaps TRBD1 as D (5 bases). The V end lost 7 bases, the J end lost 1 base, and 10 bases lay between the germline ends. The CDR3 sequence is 12 residues long. The germline CDR1 and CDR2 sequences are SQVTM and ANQGSEA. Here the CDR3 DNA reads TGCAGCGGTGTCAGGGCGAACACTGAAGCTTTCTTT. As protein: CSGVRANTEAFF.

The chain combines TRBV5-6 with TRBJ2-7, with a tentative D call TRBD2 (6 bases). V lost 4 bases to trimming and J lost 0 bases, with 14 bases between them. This CDR3 has 15 amino acids. Per germline, CDR1 SGHDT and CDR2 YYEEEE. CDR3 DNA sequence: TGTGCCAGCAGCCGAGGAGGGGCTCTCTCCTACGAGCAGTACTTC. This translates into CASSRGGALSYEQYF. The full variable domain, its missing parts supplied by reference TRBV5-6 and TRBJ2-7, is DAGVTQSPTHLIKTRGQQVTLRCSPKSGHDTVSWYQQALGQGPQFIFQYYEEEERQRGNFPDRFSGHQFPNYSSELNVNALLLGDSALYLCASSRGGALSYEQYFGPGTRLTVT.

J is TRBJ1-5 and V is TRBV27; 8 bases fit TRBD1. Trimming cost V 6 bases and J 9 bases; bases outside gene matches: 7. Germline-derived CDR1 and CDR2 are MNHEY and SMNVEV (reference sequence). The CDR3 runs to 13 residues. In DNA, the CDR3 is TGTGCCAGCAGCGGACAGGGACTGTGGCCCCAGCATTTT. Protein sequence: CASSGQGLWPQHF.

The chain has TRBV4-1 and TRBJ2-5, with 9 positions matching TRBD1. J gave up 0 bases and V 1 base, and 21 bases lay outside the gene matches. Germline loops: CDR1 MGHRA, CDR2 YSYEKL. The CDR3 sequence is 22 residues long. CDR3 nucleotide sequence: TGCGCCAGCAGCCAAGGCCTCTGGGACAGGGCAGGCCTAGCGGACAACCAAGAGACCCAGTACTTC. Its translation is CASSQGLWDRAGLADNQETQYF.

The V gene is TRBV30, the J gene TRBJ2-7, with D possibly matching TRBD2 (5 bases). Between the trimmed V and J ends, which lost 1 base and 5 bases, there was a span of 12 bases. This CDR3 comprises 13 residues. CDR1 is GTSNPN and CDR2 is SVGIG in the germline V gene (reference sequence). The CDR3 nucleotides are TGTGCCTGGAGTGCATACATCGGGGACGAGCAGTACTTC. Its translation is CAWSAYIGDEQYF.

The V and J genes are TRBV9 and TRBJ1-4; weak D call: TRBD1 (6 bases). Germline V CDR1 and CDR2: SGDLS, YYNGEE. The CDR3 sequence is 15 residues long. V lost 2 bases and J 4 bases, leaving 12 bases between the germline ends. The CDR3 DNA follows: TGTGCCAGCAGCGTCGAGACAGGCCTTAATGAAAAACTGTTTTTT. Its translation: CASSVETGLNEKLFF.

This rearrangement joins TRBV5-1 to TRBJ2-3; perhaps TRBD2 as D (6 bases). Trimming shortened V by 7 bases and J by 0 bases, and 18 bases separated the two germline ends. This CDR3 is 16 amino acids long. CDR1 is SGHRS, CDR2 YFSETQ, per germline. CDR3 region: CASSSRPAGSTDTQYF. CDR3 nucleotides: TGCGCCAGCTCATCTCGGCCCGCGGGGAGCACAGATACGCAGTATTTT.

The CDR3 region is CALDRQLYREAFF. The CDR3 DNA is TGTGCCTTGGACAGGCAGCTGTATCGGGAAGCTTTCTTT. The rearrangement links TRBV30 to TRBJ1-1; 7 bases are shared with TRBD1. The length of the CDR3 is 13 residues. The J segment lost 8 bases and the V segment lost 7 bases, leaving 13 bases of the junction unmatched. Germline CDR1 reads GTSNPN; CDR2 reads SVGIG (reference sequence).

This clone was picked up a small number of times. The chain recombines TRBV27 with TRBJ2-1; 7 bases are a match to TRBD2. CDR1 and CDR2 from the germline V gene are MNHEY and SMNVEV (reference sequence). The CDR3 length is 11 residues. J was trimmed by 16 bases and V by 3 bases; bases with no gene match: 6. This chain's CDR3 is CASSFATSIFF. CDR3 DNA: TGTGCCAGCAGTTTTGCGACTAGCATCTTCTTC.

The genes are TRBV14 and TRBJ1-2; D unclear. Germline lookup yields CDR1 SGHDN and CDR2 FVKESK. The CDR3 extends over 13 amino acids. V was clipped by 4 bases and J by 8 bases, with 14 bases between them. The CDR3 loop is CASSPPYSWGYTF. CDR3 nucleotide sequence: TGTGCCAGCAGCCCCCCCTATTCTTGGGGCTACACCTTC.

V usage is TRBV5-6 and J usage is TRBJ1-1; unclear D gene. V was cut by 0 bases and J by 0 bases, with 12 bases left in between. The CDR3 sequence is 16 residues long. Germline CDR1 is SGHDT and CDR2 is YYEEEE. CDR3: CASSLGLEEMNTEAFF. The DNA for the CDR3 is TGTGCCAGCAGCTTGGGGCTTGAGGAGATGAACACTGAAGCTTTCTTT.